Listed below are T cell receptor beta chains from one sample, sequenced in a study of blood T cell repertoires in COVID-19. Repertoires were generated with immunoSEQ multiplex PCR, while TCRdb's copy carries only in-frame clones and drops some. The repertoire holds 250,000 to 400,000 clones, around 90% seen once, with 4.5% to 6.5% in the top ten. The sequenced sample consisted of PBMCs or T cells enriched from blood (not recorded which). The receptors stem from a man between 60 and 70 years old who had recovered from COVID-19. The CDR3 runs from the conserved cysteine through the conserved F or W. A D gene is named only where the DNA matches it firmly. The listing skips clone size in some rows; elsewhere it reads once, few, many or a size class.

CDR3aa: CASSIYPNGKLFF
CDR3nt: TGTGCCAGTAGTATCTATCCTAACGGAAAACTGTTTTTT
v_gene: TRBV19
d_gene: -
j_gene: TRBJ1-4
abundance: -

CDR3aa: CAIMTGTGGLKYF
CDR3nt: TGTGCCATCATGACCGGGACAGGGGGCTTGAAGTACTTC
v_gene: TRBV10-3
d_gene: TRBD1
j_gene: TRBJ2-7
abundance: -

CDR3aa: CASSLAGQVTEQFF
CDR3nt: TGCGCCAGCAGCCTAGCAGGACAGGTTACTGAGCAGTTCTTC
v_gene: TRBV5-1
d_gene: TRBD1
j_gene: TRBJ2-1
abundance: -

CDR3aa: CASSPSTGTGAPPRDGYTF
CDR3nt: TGTGCCAGCAGTCCCTCCACCGGGACAGGGGCTCCCCCGAGGGATGGCTACACCTTC
v_gene: TRBV6-2/TRBV6-3
d_gene: TRBD1
j_gene: TRBJ1-2
abundance: -

CDR3aa: CASSKRTVPRLYF
CDR3nt: TGTGCCAGCAGTAAAAGGACTGTCCCTCGGCTGTACTTC
v_gene: TRBV28
d_gene: -
j_gene: TRBJ2-5
abundance: -

CDR3aa: CAISADTEAFF
CDR3nt: TGTGCCATCTCTGCGGACACTGAAGCTTTCTTT
v_gene: TRBV10-3
d_gene: -
j_gene: TRBJ1-1
abundance: few

CDR3aa: CASSFDVKGNQPQHF
CDR3nt: TGTGCCAGCAGCTTCGATGTTAAGGGGAATCAGCCCCAGCATTTT
v_gene: TRBV4-2
d_gene: -
j_gene: TRBJ1-5
abundance: once

CDR3aa: CATRGGRGNNSPLHF
CDR3nt: TGTGCCACCAGAGGGGGGAGGGGGAATAATTCACCCCTCCACTTT
v_gene: TRBV24-1
d_gene: -
j_gene: TRBJ1-6
abundance: -

CDR3aa: CATSTYYSGRAVGELFF
CDR3nt: TGTGCCACCAGCACTTACTATAGCGGGAGGGCCGTCGGGGAGCTGTTTTTT
v_gene: TRBV15
d_gene: TRBD2
j_gene: TRBJ2-2
abundance: -

CDR3aa: CASGPGQGYEQYF
CDR3nt: TGTGCCAGCGGACCGGGACAGGGTTACGAGCAGTACTTC
v_gene: TRBV28
d_gene: TRBD1
j_gene: TRBJ2-7
abundance: -

CDR3aa: CASSMAGGTYEQYF
CDR3nt: TGTGCCAGTAGTATGGCCGGGGGAACCTACGAGCAGTACTTC
v_gene: TRBV19
d_gene: -
j_gene: TRBJ2-7
abundance: -